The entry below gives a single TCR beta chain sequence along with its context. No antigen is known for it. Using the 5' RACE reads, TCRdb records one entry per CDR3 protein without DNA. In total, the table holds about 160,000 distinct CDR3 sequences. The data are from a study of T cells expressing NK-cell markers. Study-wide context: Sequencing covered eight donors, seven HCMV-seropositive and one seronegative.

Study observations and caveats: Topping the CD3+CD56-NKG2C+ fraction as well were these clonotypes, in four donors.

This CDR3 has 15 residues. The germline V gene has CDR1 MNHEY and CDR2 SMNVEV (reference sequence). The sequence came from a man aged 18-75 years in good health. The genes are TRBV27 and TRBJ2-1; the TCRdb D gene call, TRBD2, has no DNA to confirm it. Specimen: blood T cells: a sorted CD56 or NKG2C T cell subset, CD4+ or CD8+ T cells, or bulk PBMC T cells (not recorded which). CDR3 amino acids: CASSLETSGVDEQFF.